These T cell receptor beta chains were read from a single sample in a study of response to subunit inactivated influenza vaccine. In TCRdb, the RT-PCR reads were re-called with MiXCR into one record per CDR3 protein. The top ten hold roughly 7.6% of the sample, which has some 600,000 distinct CDR3 sequences, 12% to 15% seen once. Sequencing used PBMCs from blood, obtained around two weeks before vaccination. These TCRs come from a man in his fifties or sixties who received an inactivated influenza vaccine. CDR3s include the opening cysteine and the closing phenylalanine or tryptophan. D genes are given only for firm matches. The size field is filled for only some rows; it gives once, few, many or a size class.

clone_size j_call cdr3_length v_call d_call cdr3_aa cdr3_nt
. TRBJ2-5 16 TRBV5-5 TRBD1 CASSPGTGGLQETQYF TGTGCCAGCAGCCCCGGGACAGGGGGACTCCAAGAGACCCAGTACTTC
. TRBJ2-1 17 TRBV14 TRBD1 CASMPNQGTGIYNEQFF TGTGCCAGCATGCCAAACCAAGGGACAGGGATCTACAATGAGCAGTTCTTC
once TRBJ1-2 14 TRBV20-1 . CSARGGLAPYGYTF TGCAGTGCTAGAGGGGGGCTCGCCCCCTATGGCTACACCTTC
. TRBJ2-5 16 TRBV5-1 TRBD2 CASSLGSGSFGETQYF TGCGCCAGCAGCTTGGGTAGCGGGAGTTTCGGGGAGACCCAGTACTTC
few TRBJ2-7 14 TRBV27 TRBD2 CASSQLAGVYEQYF TGTGCCAGCAGCCAACTAGCGGGAGTCTACGAGCAGTACTTC
. TRBJ1-4 15 TRBV14 TRBD1 CASSEGTGENEKLFF TGTGCCAGCAGCGAAGGGACAGGGGAAAATGAAAAACTGTTTTTT
. TRBJ2-2 14 TRBV19 . CASSTGVGNGELFF TGTGCCAGTAGTACGGGGGTTGGGAACGGGGAGCTGTTTTTT
. TRBJ1-6 14 TRBV9 . CASSVDGGNSPLHF TGTGCCAGCAGCGTCGACGGAGGAAATTCACCCCTCCACTTT
. TRBJ2-1 15 TRBV28 . CASSLWGSHNNEQFF TGTGCCAGCAGTTTATGGGGATCCCATAACAATGAGCAGTTCTTC
few TRBJ2-1 15 TRBV27 TRBD2 CASSPGTTPYNEQFF TGTGCCAGCAGTCCCGGGACTACACCCTACAATGAGCAGTTCTTC
few TRBJ1-3 15 TRBV28 . CASRGGGAGGNTIYF TGTGCCAGCAGAGGGGGGGGCGCGGGTGGAAACACCATATATTTT
few TRBJ1-3 15 TRBV2 . CASLGYSGSGNTIYF TGTGCCAGTTTGGGGTATAGCGGCTCTGGAAACACCATATATTTT
. TRBJ2-5 16 TRBV23-1 . CASSQPPDTARETQYF TGCGCCAGCAGTCAACCCCCCGACACGGCAAGGGAGACCCAGTACTTC
many TRBJ1-5 15 TRBV4-2 . CASSQDLGGSQPQHF TGTGCCAGCAGCCAAGATTTAGGGGGTAGTCAGCCCCAGCATTTT
. TRBJ2-5 15 TRBV5-8 TRBD2 CASSLGTRKKETQYF TGTGCCAGCAGCTTAGGGACTAGAAAAAAAGAGACCCAGTACTTC
. TRBJ2-7 13 TRBV28 TRBD2 CASRGGSSYEQYF TGTGCCAGCAGGGGAGGGAGCTCCTACGAGCAGTACTTC
. TRBJ2-1 16 TRBV7-2 TRBD1 CASSLGVGQGLTEQFF TGTGCCAGCAGCTTAGGGGTTGGACAGGGGCTCACTGAGCAGTTCTTC
many TRBJ2-1 17 TRBV4-3 TRBD2 CASSRTTGTSGRNEQFF TGCGCCAGCAGTCGAACAACCGGGACTAGCGGGCGGAATGAGCAGTTCTTC
. TRBJ2-2 15 TRBV29-1 . CSASTGSLHTGELFF TGCAGCGCCTCAACGGGCTCCTTACATACCGGGGAGCTGTTTTTT
. TRBJ2-7 12 TRBV29-1 TRBD1 CSVRDSLYEQYF TGCAGCGTTCGGGACAGCCTCTACGAGCAGTACTTC
few TRBJ2-3 16 TRBV5-1 . CASSLFGSAITDTQYF TGCGCCAGCAGCTTGTTCGGGAGCGCCATCACAGATACGCAGTATTTT
. TRBJ1-5 15 TRBV6-5 . CASSSGQGSNQPQHF TGTGCCAGCAGTTCCGGCCAGGGAAGCAATCAGCCCCAGCATTTT
few TRBJ2-3 17 TRBV24-1 TRBD2 CATSESGLADHTDTQYF TGTGCCACCAGTGAATCCGGACTAGCGGACCACACAGATACGCAGTATTTT
. TRBJ1-1 15 TRBV14 TRBD1 CASSRNPGGYTEAFF TGTGCCAGCAGCCGTAACCCAGGGGGATACACTGAAGCTTTCTTT
. TRBJ2-1 15 TRBV20-1 TRBD2 CSATPRGRGAGEQFF TGCAGTGCTACCCCTCGCGGGAGGGGGGCGGGTGAGCAGTTCTTC
few TRBJ1-5 13 TRBV19 . CASRVSFNQPQHF TGTGCCAGTAGGGTTAGCTTCAATCAGCCCCAGCATTTT
few TRBJ2-7 15 TRBV15 TRBD1 CATSRGGQGTYEQYF TGTGCCACCAGCAGAGGAGGACAGGGAACCTACGAGCAGTACTTC
. TRBJ2-3 14 TRBV6-2/TRBV6-3 . CASSYGLATDTQYF TGTGCCAGCAGTTACGGGTTAGCCACAGATACGCAGTATTTT
. TRBJ2-2 15 TRBV24-1 TRBD2 CATSGLAGNTGELFF TGTGCCACCTCAGGACTAGCGGGGAACACCGGGGAGCTGTTTTTT
. TRBJ2-7 12 TRBV5-4 . CASSSKAVEQYF TGTGCCAGCAGCTCGAAAGCGGTCGAGCAGTACTTC
few TRBJ2-7 14 TRBV28 TRBD2 CASSPLAGSYEQYF TGTGCCAGCAGCCCCCTAGCGGGTTCCTACGAGCAGTACTTC
few TRBJ1-1 16 TRBV7-2 TRBD1 CASSLASTGGATEAFF TGTGCCAGCAGCTTAGCTTCCACAGGGGGTGCGACTGAAGCTTTCTTT
. TRBJ2-1 16 TRBV28 . CASSTHAQGRDNEQFF TGTGCCAGCAGTACCCACGCCCAGGGCAGGGACAATGAGCAGTTCTTC
. TRBJ2-7 13 TRBV7-2 . CASSPGRIYEQYF TGTGCCAGCAGCCCCGGACGGATCTACGAGCAGTACTTC
many TRBJ2-1 16 TRBV10-3 TRBD2 CAISEKAGVSYNEQFF TGTGCCATCAGTGAAAAAGCGGGAGTATCCTACAATGAGCAGTTCTTC
few TRBJ2-2 15 TRBV13 . CASSPLVYRAGELFF TGTGCCAGCAGCCCCCTGGTTTACAGGGCCGGGGAGCTGTTTTTT
. TRBJ2-2 16 TRBV6-2/TRBV6-3 TRBD1 CASSHDRGIYTGELFF TGTGCCAGCAGCCATGACAGGGGGATTTACACCGGGGAGCTGTTTTTT
. TRBJ1-1 15 TRBV10-3 . CAISDGGLPGTEAFF TGTGCCATCAGTGATGGGGGACTTCCGGGCACTGAAGCTTTCTTT
few TRBJ2-5 14 TRBV30 . CAWSVGGSQETQYF TGTGCCTGGAGTGTAGGGGGATCCCAAGAGACCCAGTACTTC
. TRBJ2-7 14 TRBV14 . CASSQGQVTYEQYF TGTGCCAGCAGCCAAGGGCAGGTAACCTACGAGCAGTACTTC
. TRBJ2-2 16 TRBV6-5 TRBD2 CASSYLAGVGTGELFF TGTGCCAGCAGTTACTTAGCGGGAGTGGGGACCGGGGAGCTGTTTTTT
few TRBJ2-1 17 TRBV7-9 . CASSPGMGQPHYNEQFF TGTGCCAGCAGCCCCGGGATGGGGCAGCCTCACTACAATGAGCAGTTCTTC
few TRBJ2-4 12 TRBV28 . CASSLPGTSMDF TGTGCCAGCAGTCTGCCCGGGACTTCTATGGACTTC
few TRBJ1-1 13 TRBV19 . CASSISAGVEAFF TGTGCCAGTAGTATTTCGGCGGGGGTGGAAGCTTTCTTT
few TRBJ2-5 16 TRBV5-1 TRBD2 CASSLVPSGFQETQYF TGCGCCAGCAGCTTGGTACCTAGCGGTTTCCAAGAGACCCAGTACTTC
. TRBJ2-3 19 TRBV11-2 TRBD2 CASILGGLAGGYDTDTQYF TGTGCCAGCATCCTGGGGGGACTAGCGGGAGGCTACGACACAGATACGCAGTATTTT
once TRBJ2-2 16 TRBV4-1 . CASSQGGVANTGELFF TGCGCCAGCAGCCAAGGTGGAGTCGCGAACACCGGGGAGCTGTTTTTT
few TRBJ2-7 16 TRBV11-2 TRBD1 CASSSLRDRLIYEQYF TGTGCCAGCAGCTCTCTCCGGGACAGATTAATCTACGAGCAGTACTTC
many TRBJ1-1 14 TRBV9 TRBD1 CASSGGTGQSEAFF TGTGCCAGCAGCGGAGGGACAGGGCAGTCTGAAGCTTTCTTT
few TRBJ2-7 15 TRBV27 TRBD1 CASRITGALSYEQYF TGTGCCAGCAGGATAACAGGGGCCTTAAGCTACGAGCAGTACTTC
many TRBJ2-6 16 TRBV28 . CASSLPTVAGANVLTF TGTGCCAGCAGTTTACCAACAGTAGCTGGGGCCAACGTCCTGACTTTC
many TRBJ2-2 15 TRBV20-1 . CSAKSGGVITGELFF TGCAGTGCCAAATCAGGGGGGGTAATTACCGGGGAGCTGTTTTTT
few TRBJ1-1 15 TRBV7-2 TRBD1 CASSLDRGPSTEAFF TGTGCCAGCAGCTTAGACAGGGGGCCTAGCACTGAAGCTTTCTTT
. TRBJ2-1 15 TRBV11-2 . CASSLVPAGGPQEFF TGTGCCAGCAGCTTAGTGCCAGCGGGCGGGCCCCAGGAATTCTTC
few TRBJ2-7 14 TRBV20-1 . CSARRQVSSYEQYF TGCAGTGCTAGGCGGCAGGTGAGCTCCTACGAGCAGTACTTC
. TRBJ2-7 13 TRBV7-2 TRBD2 CATGRSRSYEQYF TGTGCCACCGGGAGGTCACGCTCCTACGAGCAGTACTTC
. TRBJ2-3 15 TRBV4-2 . CASSQDLLVPDTQYF TGTGCCAGCAGCCAAGATTTGCTAGTACCAGATACGCAGTATTTT
. TRBJ2-7 15 TRBV28 . CASSLYSAGWAEQYF TGTGCCAGCAGTTTATACTCCGCTGGTTGGGCCGAGCAGTACTTC
few TRBJ2-2 13 TRBV7-9 . CASARGLTGELFF TGTGCCAGCGCAAGGGGGTTGACCGGGGAGCTGTTTTTT
few TRBJ2-5 18 TRBV6-5 . CASSYTTGTMSFRETQYF TGTGCCAGCAGTTACACAACAGGGACTATGAGTTTTCGGGAGACCCAGTACTTC